A selection of T cell receptor beta chains follows, all from one sample in a study of blood T cell repertoires in COVID-19. The protocol was immunoSEQ multiplex PCR, while the TCRdb copy is restricted to in-frame clones and leaves out a portion. The sample lists about 36,000 clones; approximately 78% were seen once. Sequenced: peripheral blood. The receptors originated from a human donor in a cohort sampled during active or convalescent COVID-19. The donor label of this sample is uncertain. The CDR3 runs from the conserved cysteine through the conserved F or W. A D gene is named only where the DNA matches it firmly. Size is stated for part of the rows, as once, few or many counts, or as a class when the clone is expanded.

size	V	J	D	CDR3	DNA
.	TRBV29-1	TRBJ2-2	TRBD2	CSVESGTSGDGYTGELFF	TGCAGCGTCGAATCCGGGACTAGCGGCGATGGATACACCGGGGAGCTGTTTTTT
.	TRBV11-2	TRBJ1-1	TRBD1	CASSLGQGINTEAFF	TGTGCCAGCAGCTTGGGACAGGGGATTAACACTGAAGCTTTCTTT
few	TRBV6-2/TRBV6-3	TRBJ1-5	.	CASSNTGHSNQPQHF	TGTGCCAGCAGTAATACAGGACATAGCAATCAGCCCCAGCATTTT
.	TRBV7-2	TRBJ1-3	TRBD1	CASSLQGGNTIYF	TGTGCCAGCAGTTTACAGGGGGGAAACACCATATATTTT
.	TRBV19	TRBJ2-6	.	CASSLRDGANVLTF	TGTGCCAGTAGCTTACGGGATGGGGCCAACGTCCTGACTTTC
few	TRBV6-6	TRBJ1-3	.	CASSDRQGNTIYF	TGTGCCAGCAGCGACAGGCAGGGAAACACCATATATTTT
.	TRBV9	TRBJ1-3	.	CASSVAGDYGNTIYF	TGTGCCAGCAGCGTAGCCGGGGACTATGGAAACACCATATATTTT
.	TRBV4-1	TRBJ2-3	TRBD2	CASSFQLSAGNTDTQYF	TGCGCCAGCAGCTTTCAACTATCAGCGGGGAACACAGATACGCAGTATTTT
.	TRBV5-4	TRBJ1-2	TRBD1	CASRRDRRNYGYTF	TGTGCCAGCAGACGGGACAGGCGAAACTATGGCTACACCTTC
.	TRBV7-2	TRBJ2-6	.	CASSFVSGANVLTF	TGTGCCAGCAGCTTCGTGTCTGGGGCCAACGTCCTGACTTTC
.	TRBV5-1	TRBJ1-5	.	CASSLGGQGNQPQHF	TGCGCCAGCAGCTTGGGAGGTCAAGGCAATCAGCCCCAGCATTTT
.	TRBV6-5	TRBJ1-4	TRBD1	CASRPGQGIPEKLFF	TGTGCCAGCAGGCCCGGACAGGGTATACCCGAAAAACTGTTTTTT
.	TRBV27	TRBJ2-1	TRBD1	CASSFIDRGREQFF	TGTGCCAGCAGTTTCATTGACAGGGGGCGTGAGCAGTTCTTC
.	TRBV19	TRBJ2-7	TRBD2	CASSTQTSGNYEQYF	TGTGCCAGTAGTACTCAGACTAGCGGGAACTACGAGCAGTACTTC
few	TRBV9	TRBJ2-1	TRBD1	CASSDDRAGYNEQFF	TGTGCCAGCAGCGACGACAGGGCAGGATACAATGAGCAGTTCTTC
.	TRBV20-1	TRBJ2-6	.	CSASPVSGANVLTF	TGCAGTGCTAGTCCGGTCTCTGGGGCCAACGTCCTGACTTTC
.	TRBV7-9	TRBJ2-7	TRBD1	CASIPAGTGGVYEQYF	TGTGCCAGCATCCCAGCCGGGACAGGGGGCGTTTACGAGCAGTACTTC
.	TRBV3-1/TRBV3-2	TRBJ2-3	TRBD1	CASSQGQGYTDTQYF	TGTGCCAGCAGCCAAGGACAGGGGTACACAGATACGCAGTATTTT
.	TRBV5-6	TRBJ2-3	.	CASSLRGLLLTDTQYF	TGTGCCAGCAGCTTGAGGGGACTTCTACTCACAGATACGCAGTATTTT
.	TRBV2	TRBJ2-5	.	CASSEDRPQETQYF	TGTGCCAGCAGTGAAGACAGGCCTCAAGAGACCCAGTACTTC
.	TRBV2	TRBJ1-2	TRBD1	CASSLGTGGVNGYTF	TGTGCCAGCAGTCTAGGGACAGGGGGCGTCAATGGCTACACCTTC
.	TRBV18	TRBJ2-7	TRBD1	CASSPTSGQGPYEQYF	TGTGCCAGCTCACCGACCAGCGGACAGGGCCCCTACGAGCAGTACTTC
.	TRBV7-2	TRBJ2-7	TRBD1	CASSLGGQEIYEQYF	TGTGCCAGCAGCTTAGGGGGACAGGAGATTTACGAGCAGTACTTC
.	TRBV6-5	TRBJ2-7	TRBD2	CASSPGGSGSYEQYF	TGTGCCAGCAGTCCCGGGGGTAGCGGGAGCTACGAGCAGTACTTC
.	TRBV4-3	TRBJ1-2	.	CASSQDRRGNGYTF	TGCGCCAGCAGCCAAGATCGAAGGGGAAATGGCTACACCTTC
.	TRBV24-1	TRBJ2-7	.	CATSHTRSSFYEQYF	TGTGCCACCAGCCATACTAGAAGTTCATTTTACGAGCAGTACTTC
.	TRBV5-1	TRBJ2-1	.	CASSSPAGQRVNNEQFF	TGCGCCAGCAGCTCCCCCGCGGGCCAGCGGGTCAACAATGAGCAGTTCTTC
.	TRBV24-1	TRBJ2-3	TRBD2	CATSDRTSSSTDTQYF	TGTGCCACCAGTGATCGGACTAGCAGTTCCACAGATACGCAGTATTTT
.	TRBV27	TRBJ2-5	.	CASSLIQGQTQYF	TGTGCCAGCAGTTTAATCCAGGGCCAGACCCAGTACTTC
.	TRBV6-5	TRBJ2-3	.	CASRLNGGGTDTQYF	TGTGCCAGCAGGCTAAACGGGGGTGGCACAGATACGCAGTATTTT
.	TRBV29-1	TRBJ1-5	.	CSVQGQNQPQHF	TGCAGCGTCCAGGGGCAGAATCAGCCCCAGCATTTT
.	TRBV3-1/TRBV3-2	TRBJ2-1	.	CASSLQSQGPYNEQFF	TGTGCCAGCAGCCTACAGTCCCAGGGCCCCTACAATGAGCAGTTCTTC
.	TRBV6-5	TRBJ1-1	.	CAVLRNTEAFF	TGTGCCGTTCTCAGGAACACTGAAGCTTTCTTT
few	TRBV18	TRBJ2-7	TRBD2	CASSPLPFRLAGVYEQYF	TGTGCCAGCTCACCTCTACCGTTCCGTCTAGCGGGAGTCTACGAGCAGTACTTC
.	TRBV6-4	TRBJ2-3	TRBD2	CASSDSIAGAWSDTQYF	TGTGCCAGCAGTGACTCGATAGCGGGGGCCTGGTCAGATACGCAGTATTTT
few	TRBV4-1	TRBJ2-7	TRBD2	CASRGTSSSYEQYF	TGCGCCAGCAGGGGGACTAGCTCCTCCTACGAGCAGTACTTC
.	TRBV19	TRBJ2-1	.	CASKGGPGSYNEQFF	TGTGCCAGTAAGGGCGGGCCCGGCTCCTACAATGAGCAGTTCTTC
.	TRBV19	TRBJ2-2	.	CASSIVRVNTGELFF	TGTGCCAGTAGTATAGTCAGGGTTAACACCGGGGAGCTGTTTTTT
.	TRBV29-1	TRBJ2-1	.	CSGRMLTEQFF	TGCAGCGGGAGAATGTTGACTGAGCAGTTCTTC
.	TRBV24-1	TRBJ1-2	.	CATSEKTAPYGYTF	TGTGCCACCAGTGAGAAGACAGCCCCCTATGGCTACACCTTC
.	TRBV2	TRBJ2-1	.	CASSEEAGGRSEQFF	TGTGCCAGCAGTGAGGAGGCAGGGGGGAGATCAGAGCAGTTCTTC
few	TRBV6-5	TRBJ2-3	.	CASSRTDGDTQYF	TGTGCCAGCAGTCGGACAGATGGAGATACGCAGTATTTT
.	TRBV24-1	TRBJ2-2	TRBD1	CATSDMTGLGTGELFF	TGTGCCACCAGTGATATGACAGGGTTGGGCACCGGGGAGCTGTTTTTT
.	TRBV19	TRBJ1-2	.	CASSGRTADGYTF	TGTGCCAGTAGTGGCAGGACAGCAGATGGCTACACCTTC
.	TRBV19	TRBJ2-3	.	CASSIGRDTQYF	TGTGCCAGTAGTATAGGGAGGGATACGCAGTATTTT